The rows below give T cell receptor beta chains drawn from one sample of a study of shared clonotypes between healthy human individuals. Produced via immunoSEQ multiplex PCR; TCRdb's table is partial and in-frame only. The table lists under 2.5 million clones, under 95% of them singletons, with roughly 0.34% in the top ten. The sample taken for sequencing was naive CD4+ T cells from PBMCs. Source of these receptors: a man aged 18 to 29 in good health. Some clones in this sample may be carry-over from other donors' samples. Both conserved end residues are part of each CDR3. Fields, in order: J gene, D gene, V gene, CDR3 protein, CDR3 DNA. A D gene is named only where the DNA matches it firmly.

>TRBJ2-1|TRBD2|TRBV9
CASSVDAGDYNEQFF
TGTGCCAGCAGCGTAGATGCGGGAGACTACAATGAGCAGTTCTTC
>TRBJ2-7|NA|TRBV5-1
CASSLGSDTYEQYF
TGCGCCAGCAGCTTGGGTAGCGATACCTACGAGCAGTACTTC
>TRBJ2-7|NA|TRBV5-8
CASSVSTRGQYF
TGTGCCAGCAGCGTATCGACCAGAGGGCAGTACTTC
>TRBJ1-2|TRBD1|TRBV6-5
CASSLGQGAYGYTF
TGTGCCAGCAGCCTGGGACAGGGGGCCTATGGCTACACCTTC
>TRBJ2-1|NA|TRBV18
CASSRGSPKFYNEQFF
TGTGCCAGCTCCCGGGGCTCCCCGAAGTTCTACAATGAGCAGTTCTTC
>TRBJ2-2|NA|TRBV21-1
CASSVRGLAGPNTGELFF
TGTGCCAGCAGCGTAAGGGGACTAGCGGGACCGAACACCGGGGAGCTGTTTTTT
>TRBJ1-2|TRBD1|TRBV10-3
CAITPGQGSPNFNYGYTF
TGTGCCATCACCCCGGGACAGGGTTCCCCCAACTTTAACTATGGCTACACCTTC
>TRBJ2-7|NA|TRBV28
CASREPRSYEQYF
TGTGCCAGCAGGGAACCCAGGTCCTACGAGCAGTACTTC
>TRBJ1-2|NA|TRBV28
CASRGMGIRGYTF
TGTGCCAGCAGGGGGATGGGGATTCGTGGCTACACCTTC
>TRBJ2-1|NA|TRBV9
CASSVDPGVSYNEQFF
TGTGCCAGCAGCGTAGATCCGGGAGTCTCCTACAATGAGCAGTTCTTC
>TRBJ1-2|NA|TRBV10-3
CAISESPYLGYTF
TGTGCCATCAGTGAGTCTCCGTACCTGGGCTACACCTTC
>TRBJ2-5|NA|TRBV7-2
CASSLGGIQYF
TGTGCCAGCAGCTTAGGGGGTATCCAGTACTTC
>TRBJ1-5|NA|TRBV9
CASSVGGGVGQPQHF
TGTGCCAGCAGCGTAGGAGGGGGAGTGGGACAGCCCCAGCATTTT